This entry features one T cell receptor beta chain sequence. Its matching antigen is unknown. No patient had autoimmune disease or received systemic immunosuppression. Researchers took blood at baseline, on cycle 4 day 1, and on cycle 7 day 1. The data were taken from a study of OX40 agonist ivuxolimab in advanced cancers. General observations from the study: Relative to CD4+ cells, CD8+ T cells on average had more expanded clones.

TCRdb's table, derived via immunoSEQ multiplex PCR, lists solely in-frame clones and lacks some. The repertoire holds some 90,000 clones, with just over 90% as singletons. CDR1 and CDR2 from the germline V gene are SGHVS and FNYEAQ. This CDR3 comprises 14 residues. V lost 4 bases, J lost 3 bases, and 13 bases lay in between. The sequence was collected from an adult with an advanced solid tumor such as melanoma, head and neck, liver or kidney cancer. Sequenced material: CD4+ or CD8+ T cells sorted from blood, taken in a trial of the OX40 agonist ivuxolimab. The chain is built from TRBV7-6 and TRBJ2-7; D is uncertain. CDR3 nucleotides: TGTGCCAGCAGCTCCCTCCCATCCCTCTACGAGCAGTACTTC. It specifies CASSSLPSLYEQYF.